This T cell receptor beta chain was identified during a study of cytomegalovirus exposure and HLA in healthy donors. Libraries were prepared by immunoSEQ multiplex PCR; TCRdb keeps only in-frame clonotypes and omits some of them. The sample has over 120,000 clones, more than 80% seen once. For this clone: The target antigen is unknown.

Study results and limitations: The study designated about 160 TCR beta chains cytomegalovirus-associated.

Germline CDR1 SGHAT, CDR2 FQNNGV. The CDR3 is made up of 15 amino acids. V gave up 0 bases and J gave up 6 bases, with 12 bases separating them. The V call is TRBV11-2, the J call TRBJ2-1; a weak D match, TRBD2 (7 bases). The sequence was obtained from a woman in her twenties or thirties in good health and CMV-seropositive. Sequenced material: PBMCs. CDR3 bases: TGTGCCAGCAGCTTAGAGGTGAGGGGGGGCAATGAGCAGTTCTTC. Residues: CASSLEVRGGNEQFF.